The present entry profiles one T cell receptor (beta chain) with its context. No cognate antigen has been identified for it. Base qualities were left out, and no much larger clone turns up one base away. This entry belongs to a study of T cells after yellow fever vaccination (dated by TCRdb to about 2019). With respect to the entire study: The SMART-Seq v4 Ultra Low Input RNA kit was used to prepare libraries from fractions with low cell numbers. Bulk PBMC replicates and cell subsets were isolated from blood drawn at multiple timepoints before and after both primary and secondary immunization. To follow T-cell clones before and after both primary and booster YFV17D yellow fever vaccination, bulk TCR alpha and beta repertoires underwent longitudinal sequencing. The cohort comprised two healthy male donors, one aged 18 to 30 and one aged 30 to 39 years. Overall study outcomes, separate from this receptor: A small share of clonotypes occurred in both CD4 and CD8 compartments, likely arising from convergent recombination. Compared with the primary T-cell response, the secondary T-cell response was faster but weaker, reaching its peak on day 5 rather than on day 15. Because abundant contaminating clonotypes from the bulk population could be contained in FACS-sorted repertoires, computational filtering was required. Most clones expanded after primary vaccination were re-detected after the booster (around 96% of CD4 and approximately 88% of CD8), suggesting broad memory maintenance. Because the study included only two donors, the extent to which the findings can be generalized is limited.

The treatment or condition label for this specimen denotes: live attenuated yellow fever vaccine strain. PBMCs were isolated from peripheral blood using a standard Ficoll-Paque protocol. Dynabeads CD4 and CD8 positive selection kits were used to isolate the CD4 and CD8 T-cell fractions. TriZol was used to extract RNA from bulk PBMCs, from CD4 and CD8 fractions, and from dextramer-positive and dextramer-negative fractions. TCR cDNA was synthesized by 5'RACE template switching, through which a universal primer site and unique molecular identifiers were introduced. Priming for cDNA synthesis came from both the TCR alpha and TCR beta constant segments. Libraries were amplified in two PCR steps, with sample barcodes and sequencing adapters added in the second step. Sequencing of libraries was performed on Illumina HiSeq 2500 (2x100 bp) or NovaSeq (2x150 bp). As for the authors' bioinformatics: Demultiplexing of reads and collapsing into UMI consensus sequences were performed with MIGEC, and V(D)J alignment was carried out with MiXCR. Vaccine-responding clonotypes were identified with edgeR using replicate PBMC samples, with FDR below 0.01 and a log2 fold change above 5 up to day 15 being required. Each bulk clonotype received a CD4 or CD8 identity based on whether the sequenced CD4 or CD8 repertoire contained that clonotype at higher abundance. TCRdb itself trimmed the public reads at Q25 with fastp, ran MiXCR and retained productive beta chains. CDR3 protein sequences are deduplicated, and each keeps its most common genes and DNA. For this entry, the V and J calls and clone size follow TCRdb and not the study's own pipeline. The sample contains approximately 300,000 distinct CDR3 sequences, 10% to 15% of them found a single time. Around 0.49% of the sample belongs to the ten largest clones.

The germline V gene yields SGHRS for CDR1 and YFSETQ for CDR2. Relative to germline, V is 2 bases shorter and J is 2 bases shorter, with 14 bases between their ends. From the cysteine through the phenylalanine, the CDR3 covers 15 amino acids. Just the 45-base CDR3 DNA is kept, in frame starting at base 1. The chain uses TRBV5-1 and TRBJ2-7, with a weak D call of TRBD1 (6 bases match). Sample: CD4+ T cells sorted from PBMCs, taken 45 days after the yellow fever booster vaccination. This receptor was obtained from a young man who received the YFV17D yellow fever vaccine. The nucleotide sequence is given as TGCGCCAGCAGCTTAACAGGGATTGGACCCTACGAGCAGTACTTC. Its amino acids are CASSLTGIGPYEQYF.